The T cell receptor (beta chain) under discussion was sequenced for a study of blood T cells in healthy people across ages. Study-wide background: Template switching picked up about one barcoded beta molecule for each two T cells.

V was cut by 4 bases and J by 4 bases, with 5 bases left in between. There are 11 residues in the CDR3. CDR1 is LGHNT and CDR2 is FRNRAP in the germline V gene. With a J-beta primer mix and a sample-barcoded 5' primer, a second PCR ran roughly 6 to 11 cycles. In TCRdb, the 5' RACE reads were re-called with MiXCR into one record per CDR3 protein. The sample includes 500,000 to 650,000 distinct CDR3 sequences, about 27% seen only once; the top ten take about 3.3%. This clonotype was seen a few times. These data also featured in a second study, about T cells of mothers and their children.

This TCR was recovered from a boy aged 2 to 9 in good health. The chain has TRBV12-5 and TRBJ2-7, with no clear D. The specimen sequenced was blood. The CDR3 DNA sequence: TGTGCTAGTGGTTCCAATTACGAGCAGTACTTC. Translation: CASGSNYEQYF.